This T cell receptor (beta chain) was identified during a study of T cells in narcolepsy. Study-wide points: HCRT-specific and TRIB2-specific autoreactive clonotypes appeared among same-patient CSF and blood CD4+ clonotypes. Autoreactive clonotypes reportedly recurred in blood of same and different patients, not controls.

Comments on this clone: Its matching antigen is unknown. The same CDR3 arises from other DNA sequences in this sample as well.

With 3 bases removed from V and 1 base from J, the gap between germline ends came to 10 bases. CDR1 and CDR2 (germline): GTSNPN, SVGIG (reference sequence). This CDR3 region has 14 residues. The assay was immunoSEQ multiplex PCR, and TCRdb's table has in-frame clones only and misses some. Of some 2,500 clones in the sample, roughly 27% were seen once. The sequencing sample was made of cultured CD4+ T cells from cerebrospinal fluid. The chain has TRBV30 and TRBJ1-5, with a possible D match to TRBD1 (6 bases). This sequence was found in a human donor with narcolepsy. The CDR3 reads CAWSGDTSNQPQHF. The CDR3 DNA sequence: TGTGCCTGGAGCGGGGACACAAGCAATCAGCCCCAGCATTTT.